This T cell receptor (beta chain) was found in a study of cytomegalovirus exposure and HLA in healthy donors. As for the study in general: An earlier analysis identified approximately 110 million unique TCR beta sequences in approximately 170 million T cells.

General study findings and limits: In a later analysis, productive TCRs from donors in an Asian-associated ancestry cluster reportedly carried fewer N-insertions than the cohort mean. Roughly uniform sequencing depth across donors was assumed, possibly incorrectly.

Turning to this clone: As yet, its antigen is unknown.

With 60 Vbeta and 13 Jbeta primers, the PCR was carried out. Sequenced by immunoSEQ multiplex PCR; TCRdb stores in-frame clones only, minus some. The sample lists some 160,000 clones; 70% to 85% were seen once. V was pared by 3 bases and J by 15 bases, with 11 bases of the junction left unmatched. The CDR3 contains 14 residues. CDR1 is LNHDA and CDR2 is SQIVND in the germline V gene (reference sequence). The receptor was isolated from a woman in her twenties or thirties in good health and CMV-seronegative. This rearrangement joins TRBV19 to TRBJ2-1; TRBD2 agrees at 10 bases. The specimen sequenced was PBMCs. The chain's CDR3 is CASSIVGSGGVRFF. The CDR3 DNA reads TGTGCCAGTAGTATTGTAGGCAGCGGGGGGGTCCGGTTCTTC.